The clone carrying this T cell receptor beta chain was detected only a few times. Antigen: not known. The data are from a study of CD8 T cells in ankylosing spondylitis. General study points: There were earlier reports of some motif variants in reactive arthritis synovial fluid and blood. CD8+ cells made up the disease-linked clones, which were relatively rare in peripheral blood.

Each TCR beta library was made by quantitative 5'-RACE that incorporated molecular barcodes. TCRdb reprocessed the 5' RACE reads via MiXCR and lists one record per CDR3 protein. The repertoire holds approximately 250,000 distinct CDR3 sequences, with more than 20% as singletons. Germline V CDR1 and CDR2: ENHRY, SYGVKD. The junction had 7 bases not matched to a gene; V was cut back by 6 bases and J by 1 base. The CDR3 is 15 amino acids. The V gene is TRBV10-3, the J gene TRBJ2-7, with TRBD1 matching 9 bases. This receptor was taken from a male donor with ankylosing spondylitis or in good health (not recorded which). What was sequenced was blood, either unsorted or a sorted T cell fraction (not recorded which). CDR3 sequence (DNA): TGTGCCATCAGCGCAACCGGGACAGGGTCCTACGAGCAGTACTTC. It is translated as CAISATGTGSYEQYF.